This T cell receptor (beta chain) was sequenced in a study of control samples from healthy donors and cancer patients. Libraries were prepared by immunoSEQ multiplex PCR; TCRdb keeps only in-frame clonotypes and omits some of them. The sample records roughly 120,000 clones, just over 90% being singletons. V lost 0 bases and J lost 3; bases outside the gene matches: 5. Germline assignment: CDR1 SGHRS and CDR2 YFSETQ. The CDR3 loop spans 16 amino acids. The sample consisted of PBMCs. The TCR comes from a man aged 45-65 years with head and neck cancer. The V gene is TRBV5-1, the J gene TRBJ1-3, with 8 bases that match TRBD1. CDR3 in DNA: TGCGCCAGCAGCTTGGTAGGACAGGGTTATGGAAACACCATATATTTT. Amino acids: CASSLVGQGYGNTIYF.